These 15 T cell receptor beta chains originate from one sample sequenced in a study of Graves' ophthalmopathy and Graves' hyperthyroidism. Amplification of TCR beta CDR3 regions used RNA transcripts. Second-round multiplex PCR came after a first-round RT-PCR that employed HTBI primers. TCRdb ran MiXCR on the multiplex PCR reads and lists one entry per CDR3 protein. The top ten clones hold around 4.6% of a sample with 580,000 or so distinct CDR3 sequences, 35% to 45% of them seen once. Sequences were obtained from peripheral blood or thyroid tissue (not recorded which). Receptors were obtained from an adult man with Graves' hyperthyroidism.

This chain connects TRBV7-2 to TRBJ2-5; D gene uncertain. Near its end, the DNA agrees better with TRBJ2-3, so the J call may be wrong. The CDR3 runs to 11 residues. From germline, CDR1 is SGHTA and CDR2 FQGNSA. This CDR3 reads CASSLKGTQYF. CDR3 nucleotide sequence: TGTGCCAGCAGCTTAAAGGGTACGCAGTATTTT.

The J gene is TRBJ2-3, the V gene TRBV20-1; tentatively, D is TRBD2 (7 bases). Germline V gene lookup returns CDR1 DFQATT and CDR2 SNEGSKA (reference sequence). Trimming stripped 3 bases from V and 3 bases from J, with 19 bases between. The CDR3 sequence is 16 residues long. DNA of the CDR3: TGCAGTGCTAGCCTCCCTGAGGGGGGGGCAACAGATACGCAGTATTTT. Amino acid sequence: CSASLPEGGATDTQYF.

The rearrangement uses TRBV5-1 and TRBJ1-6, with 10 bases fitting TRBD1. Germline CDR1 reads SGHRS; CDR2 reads YFSETQ. This CDR3 comprises 17 residues. The V gene end was trimmed by 4 bases and the J gene end by 10 bases; junction bases not matched to a gene: 14. CDR3 bases: TGCGCCAGCAGCCCTGCCGGACAGGGGGAAGGTCGATCACCCCTCCACTTT. It encodes CASSPAGQGEGRSPLHF. Together with reference TRBV5-1 and TRBJ1-6, the CDR3 gives the full variable domain: KAGVTQTPRYLIKTRGQQVTLSCSPISGHRSVSWYQQTPGQGLQFLFEYFSETQRNKGNFPGRFSGRQFSNSRSEMNVSTLELGDSALYLCASSPAGQGEGRSPLHFGNGTRLTVT.

This clonotype was detected ten times or more. The rearrangement uses TRBV13 and TRBJ2-7, with 9 bases aligning to TRBD2. The V gene's germline CDR1 is PRHDT and CDR2 FYEKMQ (reference sequence). The CDR3 is 15 amino acids. After removal of 1 base from V and 1 base from J, the junction contained 2 bases not matched to a gene. CDR3 sequence: CASSLALAGSYEQYF. CDR3 sequence (DNA): TGTGCCAGCAGCTTAGCGCTAGCGGGGTCCTACGAGCAGTACTTC.

The rearrangement uses TRBV12-3 or TRBV12-4 and TRBJ1-1, with D hard to call. The germline V and J ends were trimmed by 3 bases and 5 bases, with 7 bases remaining between them. The length of the CDR3 is 12 residues. The CDR3 DNA reads as TGTGCCAGCAGTTTTGGGTGTACTGAAGCTTTCTTT. Translating it yields CASSFGCTEAFF.

The table lists this clonotype with many counts. The chain links TRBV10-1 to TRBJ2-2, with D maybe TRBD2 (5 bases). In germline, CDR1 is WNHNN, CDR2 SYGVQD (reference sequence). The CDR3 contains 13 residues. With 6 bases removed from V and 6 bases from J, the gap between germline ends came to 11 bases. The CDR3 loop reads CASSDGSAGELFF. The CDR3 DNA is TGCGCCAGCAGCGACGGTAGCGCCGGGGAGCTGTTTTTT.

This clonotype has a handful of counts. The chain couples TRBV2 to TRBJ1-5; D gene uncertain. The V gene's germline CDR1 is SNHLY and CDR2 FYNNEI. The CDR3 has 15 residues. V was pared by 3 bases and J by 2 bases, with 11 bases between. The CDR3 region has the DNA TGTGCCAGCAGTGAGGGCAGGCTCCGCAATCAGCCCCAGCATTTT. It yields the protein CASSEGRLRNQPQHF.

This clonotype has a count of ten or more. V is TRBV2 and J is TRBJ2-5, with TRBD2 matching over 7 bases. CDR1 SNHLY and CDR2 FYNNEI come from the germline V gene. J gave up 4 bases and V 7 bases, and 9 bases lay outside the gene matches. The CDR3 extends over 14 amino acids. The CDR3: CASTLADLPETQYF. CDR3 bases: TGTGCCAGCACCCTAGCGGACCTCCCAGAGACCCAGTACTTC.

This clonotype was found a few times. This sequence joins TRBV28 and TRBJ1-6; perhaps TRBD1 as D (6 bases). Trimming shortened V by 8 bases and J by 8 bases, and 13 bases separated the two germline ends. This CDR3 is 13 amino acids long. Per germline, CDR1 MDHEN and CDR2 SYDVKM. DNA of the CDR3: TGTGCCAGCTGGGGACAAAATGATTCACCCCTCCACTTT. Its translation: CASWGQNDSPLHF.

In its sample, this clonotype was seen a few times. The chain carries TRBV12-3 or TRBV12-4 and TRBJ1-1; unclear D gene. The length of the CDR3 is 13 residues. V was clipped by 6 bases and J by 4 bases, with 12 bases between them. The CDR3 DNA reads TGTGCCAGCAGCCGGGGTTTTTTCACTGAAGCTTTCTTT. This codes for CASSRGFFTEAFF.

This sequence joins TRBV29-1 and TRBJ1-2; D is possibly TRBD1 (5 bases). The V gene lost 3 bases and the J gene lost 2 bases, with 13 bases spanning the gap. Germline V gene lookup returns CDR1 SQVTM and CDR2 ANQGSEA. The CDR3 runs to 14 residues. The CDR3 region is CSVDGPRDNYGYTF. For the CDR3, the DNA is TGCAGCGTTGATGGTCCCCGGGACAACTATGGCTACACCTTC.

The chain combines TRBV27 with TRBJ2-7; perhaps TRBD2 as D (5 bases). The V gene's germline CDR1 is MNHEY and CDR2 SMNVEV (reference sequence). Trimming took 0 bases from V and 7 from J, leaving 10 bases between them. The CDR3 totals 13 residues. This CDR3 is CASSLSPSGEQYF. The CDR3 DNA sequence: TGTGCCAGCAGTTTATCCCCCTCGGGGGAGCAGTACTTC.

This chain links TRBV2 with TRBJ2-1; 14 bases fit TRBD2. Germline V lookup: CDR1 SNHLY, CDR2 FYNNEI. The junction had 8 bases not matched to a gene; V was cut back by 6 bases and J by 10 bases. There are 15 residues in the CDR3. Here the CDR3 reads CASSNPGLAGEEQFF. As DNA, the CDR3 is TGTGCCAGCAGCAACCCGGGACTAGCGGGAGAGGAGCAGTTCTTC.

V and J are TRBV2 and TRBJ2-1, with D perhaps matching TRBD2 (5 bases). V was cut by 3 bases and J by 15 bases, with 12 bases left in between. Germline V gene sequence: CDR1 SNHLY, CDR2 FYNNEI. The CDR3 consists of 11 residues. CDR3 residues: CASSEFSEVFF. CDR3 nucleotide sequence: TGTGCCAGCAGTGAGTTTTCGGAGGTGTTCTTC.

The J gene is TRBJ1-1, the V gene TRBV7-8, with no clear D. Germline values: CDR1 SGHVS, CDR2 FQNEAQ. V shed 1 base and J shed 2 bases, with 17 bases lying between them. The CDR3 consists of 17 residues. As DNA, the CDR3 is TGTGCCAGCAGCTTAGACGTCAAGTCGGCGGGAAACACTGAAGCTTTCTTT. This codes for CASSLDVKSAGNTEAFF.